Given below is one T cell receptor (beta chain) in context. The antigen is not known. Naive CD8 cells were CD45RO-negative, positively selected for CCR7, excluding terminally differentiated effector memory CD45RA+ cells. Produced via immunoSEQ multiplex PCR; TCRdb's table is partial and in-frame only. The sample contains about 2 million clones, over 85% of which appear only once. This sample was included in a study of shared clonotypes between healthy human individuals. V was pared by 1 base and J by 0 bases, with 13 bases between. Germline V gene sequence: CDR1 MGHRA, CDR2 YSYEKL. This CDR3 region has 17 residues. General study findings and limits: Relative to their counterparts shared across all four donors, non-shared clonotypes exhibited diminished generation probabilities. Sharing across a few donors was seen in 4.5% to 5.5% of naive CD4 clonotypes. In having few donors, the study represented limited genetic and exposure-history diversity.

Sequencing input: naive CD8+ T cells sorted from blood. The rearrangement uses TRBV4-1 and TRBJ2-1; possibly TRBD1 for D (5 bases). The origin of this receptor is a man younger than 35 in good health. CDR3: CASSQVNGDSSYNEQFF. In DNA form, the CDR3 reads TGCGCCAGCAGCCAAGTAAACGGAGACAGCTCCTACAATGAGCAGTTCTTC.